These 6 T cell receptor beta chains came from one sample sequenced in a study of blood T cell repertoires in COVID-19. TCRdb keeps only in-frame clones here, not all; method: immunoSEQ multiplex PCR. Of 150,000 or so clones in the sample, over 80% were seen once. Sequenced: PBMCs or T cells enriched from blood (not recorded which). Every receptor here comes from a man aged 65-85 years who had been exposed to COVID-19.

This chain joins TRBV7-9 and TRBJ1-1; D unresolved. Germline lookup yields CDR1 SEHNR and CDR2 FQNEAQ (reference sequence). V gave up 5 bases and J gave up 0 bases, with 7 bases separating them. This CDR3 spans 13 amino acids. The CDR3 coding sequence is TGTGCCAGCAGCGAACATCTGAACACTGAAGCTTTCTTT. This translates into CASSEHLNTEAFF.

The V gene is TRBV7-2, the J gene TRBJ1-5, with D possibly being TRBD1 (6 bases). There are 13 residues in the CDR3. The V end was cut by 4 bases, the J end by 4 bases, with 8 bases between. Germline CDR1 and CDR2: SGHTA and FQGNSA. The CDR3 protein is CASSSDRNQPQHF. DNA of the CDR3: TGTGCCAGCAGCTCCGACAGGAATCAGCCCCAGCATTTT.

V and J are TRBV11-3 and TRBJ2-2, with TRBD1 matching 9 bases. With V trimmed by 5 bases and J by 5 bases, 12 bases remained unmatched. CDR1 and CDR2 from the germline V gene are SGHNT and YENEEA. CDR3 size: 17 residues. The chain's CDR3 is CASSRSWGQGGTGELFF. The CDR3 bases are TGTGCCAGCAGCCGGTCGTGGGGACAGGGAGGGACCGGGGAGCTGTTTTTT.

V gene TRBV15 combines with J gene TRBJ2-1; a weak D match, TRBD1 (5 bases). Germline loops: CDR1 LNHNV, CDR2 YYDKDF (reference sequence). The CDR3 has 16 amino acids. V was pared by 1 base and J by 0 bases, with 10 bases between. The CDR3 coding sequence is TGTGCCACCAGCAGAGCCTTAAGGGGCTCCTACAATGAGCAGTTCTTC. It encodes CATSRALRGSYNEQFF.

This clone was seen just once. The chain is built from TRBV6-5 and TRBJ1-1; tentative D call: TRBD1 (6 bases). Germline CDR1 reads MNHEY; CDR2 reads SVGAGI. The V and J ends lost 6 bases and 4 bases respectively, with 15 bases between them. The length of the CDR3 is 14 residues. The CDR3 loop reads CASSADRHLTEAFF. The CDR3 region has the DNA TGTGCCAGCAGCGCCGACAGGCACCTCACTGAAGCTTTCTTT.

This clone was detected only once. The chain couples TRBV12-3 or TRBV12-4 to TRBJ2-1, with 9 bases lining up with TRBD1. The junction had 4 bases not matched to a gene; V was cut back by 6 bases and J by 7 bases. This CDR3 region has 13 residues. The CDR3 loop reads CASSPGQGNEQFF. For the CDR3, the DNA is TGTGCCAGCAGCCCGGGACAGGGAAATGAGCAGTTCTTC.